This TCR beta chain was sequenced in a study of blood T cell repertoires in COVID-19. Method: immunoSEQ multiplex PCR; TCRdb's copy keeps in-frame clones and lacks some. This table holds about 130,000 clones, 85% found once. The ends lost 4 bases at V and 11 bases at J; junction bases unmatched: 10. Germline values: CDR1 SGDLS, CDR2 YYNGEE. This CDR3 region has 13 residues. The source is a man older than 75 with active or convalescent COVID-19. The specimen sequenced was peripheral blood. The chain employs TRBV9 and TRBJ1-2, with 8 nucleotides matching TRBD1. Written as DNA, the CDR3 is TGTGCCAGCAGCCCTTGGACAGGGAGTTTGTACACCTTC. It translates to CASSPWTGSLYTF.